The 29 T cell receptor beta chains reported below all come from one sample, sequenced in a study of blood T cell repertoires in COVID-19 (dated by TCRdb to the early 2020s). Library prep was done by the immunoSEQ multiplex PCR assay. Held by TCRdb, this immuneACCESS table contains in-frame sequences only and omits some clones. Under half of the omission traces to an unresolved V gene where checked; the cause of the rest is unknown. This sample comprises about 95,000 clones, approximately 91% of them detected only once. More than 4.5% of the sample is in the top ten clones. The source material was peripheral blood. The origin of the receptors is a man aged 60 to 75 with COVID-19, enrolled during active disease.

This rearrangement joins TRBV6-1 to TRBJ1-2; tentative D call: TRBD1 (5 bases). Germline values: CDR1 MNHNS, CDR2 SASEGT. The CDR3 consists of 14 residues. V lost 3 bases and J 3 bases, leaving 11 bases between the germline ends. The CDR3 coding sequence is TGTGCCAGCAGTGATAATCGGGGGGACTATGGCTACACCTTC. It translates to CASSDNRGDYGYTF.

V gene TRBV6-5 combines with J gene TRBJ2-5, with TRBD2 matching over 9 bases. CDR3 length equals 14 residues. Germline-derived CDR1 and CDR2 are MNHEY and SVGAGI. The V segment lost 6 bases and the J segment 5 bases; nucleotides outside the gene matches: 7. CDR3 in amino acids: CASRGLALPETQYF. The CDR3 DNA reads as TGTGCCAGCAGGGGACTAGCCCTGCCGGAGACCCAGTACTTC.

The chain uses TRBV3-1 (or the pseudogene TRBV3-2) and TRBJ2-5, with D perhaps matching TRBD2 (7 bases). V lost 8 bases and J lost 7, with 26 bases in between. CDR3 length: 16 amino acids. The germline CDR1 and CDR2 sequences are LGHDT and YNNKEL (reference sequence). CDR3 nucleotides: TGTGCCAGCTCCCCAGATGGGAGGACGGGGGGCGGGACCCAGTACTTC. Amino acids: CASSPDGRTGGGTQYF.

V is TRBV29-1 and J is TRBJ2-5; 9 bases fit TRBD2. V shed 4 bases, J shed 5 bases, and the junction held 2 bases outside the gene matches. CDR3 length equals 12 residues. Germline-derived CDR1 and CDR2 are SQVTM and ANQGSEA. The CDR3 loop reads CSVASGKETQYF. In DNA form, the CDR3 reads TGCAGCGTTGCTAGCGGGAAGGAGACCCAGTACTTC.

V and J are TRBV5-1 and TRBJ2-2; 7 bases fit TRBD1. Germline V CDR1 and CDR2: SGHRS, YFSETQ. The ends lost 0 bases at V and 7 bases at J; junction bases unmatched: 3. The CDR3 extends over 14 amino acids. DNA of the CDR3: TGCGCCAGCAGCTTGGTAGGGGGCGGCGGGGAGCTGTTTTTT. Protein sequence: CASSLVGGGGELFF.

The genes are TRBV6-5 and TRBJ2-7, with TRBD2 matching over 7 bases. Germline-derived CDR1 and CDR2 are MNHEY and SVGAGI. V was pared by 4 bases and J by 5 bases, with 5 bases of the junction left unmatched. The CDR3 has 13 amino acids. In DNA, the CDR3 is TGTGCCAGCAGTTGGGAGGGCCAGGACGAGCAGTACTTC. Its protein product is CASSWEGQDEQYF.

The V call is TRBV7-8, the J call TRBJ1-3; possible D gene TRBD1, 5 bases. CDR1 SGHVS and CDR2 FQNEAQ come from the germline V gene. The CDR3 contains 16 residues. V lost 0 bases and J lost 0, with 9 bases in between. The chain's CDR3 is CASSLARVSSGNTIYF. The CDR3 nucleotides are TGTGCCAGCAGCTTAGCCAGGGTGAGCTCTGGAAACACCATATATTTT.

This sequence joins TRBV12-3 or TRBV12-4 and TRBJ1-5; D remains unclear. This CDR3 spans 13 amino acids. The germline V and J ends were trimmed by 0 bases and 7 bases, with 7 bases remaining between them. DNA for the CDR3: TGTGCCAGCAGTTTAGCCCCGAGGCAGCCCCAGCATTTT. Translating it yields CASSLAPRQPQHF.

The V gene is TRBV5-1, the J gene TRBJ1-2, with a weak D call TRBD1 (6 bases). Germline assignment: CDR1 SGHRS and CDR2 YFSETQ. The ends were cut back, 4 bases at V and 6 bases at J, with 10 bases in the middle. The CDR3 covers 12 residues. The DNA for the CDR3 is TGCGCCAGCAGCCCAGACAGGCATGGCTACACCTTC. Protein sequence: CASSPDRHGYTF. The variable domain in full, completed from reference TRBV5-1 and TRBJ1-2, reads KAGVTQTPRYLIKTRGQQVTLSCSPISGHRSVSWYQQTPGQGLQFLFEYFSETQRNKGNFPGRFSGRQFSNSRSEMNVSTLELGDSALYLCASSPDRHGYTFGSGTRLTVV.

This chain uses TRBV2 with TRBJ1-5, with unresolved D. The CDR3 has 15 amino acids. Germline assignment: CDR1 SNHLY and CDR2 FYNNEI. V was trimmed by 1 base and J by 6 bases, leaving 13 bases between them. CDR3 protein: CASSEGGSRFQPQHF. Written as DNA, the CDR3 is TGTGCCAGCAGTGAAGGCGGGTCCAGATTTCAGCCCCAGCATTTT.

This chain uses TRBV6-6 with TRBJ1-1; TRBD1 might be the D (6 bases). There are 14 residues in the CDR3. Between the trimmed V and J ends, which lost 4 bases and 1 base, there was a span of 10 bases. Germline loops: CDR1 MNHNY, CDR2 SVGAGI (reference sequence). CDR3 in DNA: TGTGCCAGCAGTTTGGGAGGGGGGAACACTGAAGCTTTCTTT. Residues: CASSLGGGNTEAFF.

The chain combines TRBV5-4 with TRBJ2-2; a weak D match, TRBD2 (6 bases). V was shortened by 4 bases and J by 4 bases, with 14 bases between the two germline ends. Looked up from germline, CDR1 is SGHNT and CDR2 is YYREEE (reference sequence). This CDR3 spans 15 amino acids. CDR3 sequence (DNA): TGTGCCAGCAGCGGTGGACTAACCACCACCGGGGAGCTGTTTTTT. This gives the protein CASSGGLTTTGELFF.

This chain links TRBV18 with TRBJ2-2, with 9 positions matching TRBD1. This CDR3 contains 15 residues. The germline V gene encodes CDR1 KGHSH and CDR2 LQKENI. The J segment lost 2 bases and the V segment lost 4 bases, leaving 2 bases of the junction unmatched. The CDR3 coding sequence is TGTGCCAGCTCACTGGGACAGGGCAACACCGGGGAGCTGTTTTTT. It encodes CASSLGQGNTGELFF.

Here the CDR3 reads CASSESGTHGYTF. The CDR3 DNA follows: TGCGCCAGCAGTGAATCCGGGACTCATGGCTACACCTTC. The chain carries TRBV10-1 and TRBJ1-2; TRBD1 is a possible D gene (5 bases). V lost 3 bases to trimming and J lost 6 bases, with 11 bases between them. In germline, CDR1 is WNHNN, CDR2 SYGVQD (reference sequence). The CDR3 covers 13 residues.

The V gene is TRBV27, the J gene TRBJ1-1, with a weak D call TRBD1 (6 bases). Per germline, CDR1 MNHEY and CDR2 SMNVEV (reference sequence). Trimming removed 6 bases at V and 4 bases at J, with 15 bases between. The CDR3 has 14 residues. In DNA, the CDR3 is TGTGCCAGCAGGTTGGCGGGGGCTGGCACTGAAGCTTTCTTT. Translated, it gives CASRLAGAGTEAFF.

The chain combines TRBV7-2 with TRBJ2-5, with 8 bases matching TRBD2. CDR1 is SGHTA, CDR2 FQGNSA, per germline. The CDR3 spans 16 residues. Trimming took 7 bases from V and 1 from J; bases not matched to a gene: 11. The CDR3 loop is CASTIPSGWGQETQYF. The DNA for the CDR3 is TGTGCCAGCACCATTCCTAGCGGGTGGGGCCAAGAGACCCAGTACTTC. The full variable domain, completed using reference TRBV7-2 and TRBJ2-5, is GAGVSQSPSNKVTEKGKDVELRCDPISGHTALYWYRQSLGQGLEFLIYFQGNSAPDKSGLPSDRFSAERTGGSVSTLTIQRTQQEDSAVYLCASTIPSGWGQETQYFGPGTRLLVL.

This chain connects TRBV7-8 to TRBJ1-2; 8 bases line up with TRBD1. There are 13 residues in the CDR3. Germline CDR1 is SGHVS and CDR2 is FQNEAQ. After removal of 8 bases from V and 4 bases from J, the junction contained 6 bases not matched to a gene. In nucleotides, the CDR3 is TGTGCCAGCGGACAGGGAGAAAGCTATGGCTACACCTTC. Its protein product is CASGQGESYGYTF. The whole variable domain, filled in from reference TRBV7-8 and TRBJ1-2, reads GAGVSQSPRYKVAKRGQDVALRCDPISGHVSLFWYQQALGQGPEFLTYFQNEAQLDKSGLPSDRFFAERPEGSVSTLKIQRTQQEDSAVYLCASGQGESYGYTFGSGTRLTVV.

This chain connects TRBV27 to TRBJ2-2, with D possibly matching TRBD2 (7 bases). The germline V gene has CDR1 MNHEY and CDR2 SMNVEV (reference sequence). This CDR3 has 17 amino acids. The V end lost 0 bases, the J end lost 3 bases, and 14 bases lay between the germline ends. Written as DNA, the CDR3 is TGTGCCAGCAGTTTATCGGGGGGCGGGAGTGACACCGGGGAGCTGTTTTTT. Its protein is CASSLSGGGSDTGELFF.

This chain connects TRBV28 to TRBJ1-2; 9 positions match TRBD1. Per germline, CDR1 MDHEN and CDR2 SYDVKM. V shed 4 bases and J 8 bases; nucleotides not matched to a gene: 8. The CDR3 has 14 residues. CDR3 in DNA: TGTGCCAGCAGTTGGGGACAGGGCCTTAGGGGCTACACCTTC. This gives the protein CASSWGQGLRGYTF.

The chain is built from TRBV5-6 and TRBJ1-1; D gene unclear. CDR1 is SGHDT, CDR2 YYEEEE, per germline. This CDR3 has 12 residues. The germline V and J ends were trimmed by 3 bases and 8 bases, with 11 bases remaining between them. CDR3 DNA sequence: TGTGCCAGCAGCTCTGATCTTAGCGAAGCTTTCTTT. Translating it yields CASSSDLSEAFF.

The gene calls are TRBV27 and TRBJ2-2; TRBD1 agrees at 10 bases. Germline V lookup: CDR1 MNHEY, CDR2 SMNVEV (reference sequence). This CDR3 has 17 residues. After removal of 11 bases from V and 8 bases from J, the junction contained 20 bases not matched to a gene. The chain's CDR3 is CASTRPRDRGPGGELFF. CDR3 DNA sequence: TGTGCCTCTACAAGGCCCCGGGACAGGGGCCCTGGGGGGGAGCTGTTTTTT.

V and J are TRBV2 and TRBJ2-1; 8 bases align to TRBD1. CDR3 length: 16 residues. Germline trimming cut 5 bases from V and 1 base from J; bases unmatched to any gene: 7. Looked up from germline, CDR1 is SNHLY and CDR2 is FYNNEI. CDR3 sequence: CASSPRGTGSYNEQFF. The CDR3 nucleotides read TGTGCCAGCAGTCCCCGCGGGACAGGTTCCTACAATGAGCAGTTCTTC.

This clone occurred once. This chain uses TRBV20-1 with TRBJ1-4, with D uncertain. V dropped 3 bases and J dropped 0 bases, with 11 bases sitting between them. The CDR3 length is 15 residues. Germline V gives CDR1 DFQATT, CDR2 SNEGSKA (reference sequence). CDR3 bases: TGCAGTGCTAGTGGCAGGCGTCCAACTAATGAAAAACTGTTTTTT. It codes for CSASGRRPTNEKLFF.

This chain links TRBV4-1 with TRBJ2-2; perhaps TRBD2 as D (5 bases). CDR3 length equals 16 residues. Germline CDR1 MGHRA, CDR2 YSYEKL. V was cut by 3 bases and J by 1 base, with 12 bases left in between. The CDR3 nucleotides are TGCGCCAGCAGCCAGGGCCTAGGGAGGAACACCGGGGAGCTGTTTTTT. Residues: CASSQGLGRNTGELFF.

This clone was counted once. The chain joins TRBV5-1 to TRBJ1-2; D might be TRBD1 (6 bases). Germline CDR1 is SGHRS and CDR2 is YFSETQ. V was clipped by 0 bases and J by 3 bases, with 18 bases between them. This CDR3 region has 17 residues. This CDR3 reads CASSLGGGARIHYGYTF. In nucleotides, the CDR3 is TGCGCCAGCAGCTTGGGCGGGGGGGCGAGGATTCACTATGGCTACACCTTC.

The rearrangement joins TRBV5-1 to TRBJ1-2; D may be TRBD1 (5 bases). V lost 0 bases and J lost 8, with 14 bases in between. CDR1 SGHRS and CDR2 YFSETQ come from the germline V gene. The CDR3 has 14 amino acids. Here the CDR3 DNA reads TGCGCCAGCAGCTTGGCCCAGGGAGGTGAAGGCTACACCTTC. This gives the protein CASSLAQGGEGYTF.

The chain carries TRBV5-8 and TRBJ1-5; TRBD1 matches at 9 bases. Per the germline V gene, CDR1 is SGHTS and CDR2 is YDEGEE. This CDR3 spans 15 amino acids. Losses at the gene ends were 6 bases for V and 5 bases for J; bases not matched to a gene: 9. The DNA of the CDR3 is TGTGCCAGCACCCGACCGGGACAGGGATATCAGCCCCAGCATTTT. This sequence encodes CASTRPGQGYQPQHF.

As DNA, the CDR3 is TGTGCCAGCAGCGTAGCGTCAGGCCCATCCCAAGAGACCCAGTACTTC. Amino acid sequence: CASSVASGPSQETQYF. The rearrangement uses TRBV9 and TRBJ2-5; no clear D gene. CDR3 length equals 16 residues. The V and J ends lost 0 bases and 1 base respectively, with 13 bases between them. Germline values: CDR1 SGDLS, CDR2 YYNGEE.

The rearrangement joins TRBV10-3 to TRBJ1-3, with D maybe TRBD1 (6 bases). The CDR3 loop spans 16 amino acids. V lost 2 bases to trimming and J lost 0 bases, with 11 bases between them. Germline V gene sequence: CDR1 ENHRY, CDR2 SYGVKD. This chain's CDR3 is CAISERRTDSGNTIYF. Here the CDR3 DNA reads TGTGCCATCAGTGAGCGCCGGACAGACTCTGGAAACACCATATATTTT.